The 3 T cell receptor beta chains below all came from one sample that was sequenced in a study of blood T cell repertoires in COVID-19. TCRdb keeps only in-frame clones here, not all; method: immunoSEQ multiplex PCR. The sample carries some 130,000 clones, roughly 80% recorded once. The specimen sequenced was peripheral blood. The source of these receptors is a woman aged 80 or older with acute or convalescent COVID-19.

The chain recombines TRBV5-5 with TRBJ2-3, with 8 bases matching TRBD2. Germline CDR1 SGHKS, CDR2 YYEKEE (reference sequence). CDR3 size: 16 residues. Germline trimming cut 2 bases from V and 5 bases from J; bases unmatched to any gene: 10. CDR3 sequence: CASSLRGGLNRDTQYF. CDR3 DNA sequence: TGTGCCAGCAGCTTACGCGGGGGGCTGAACCGAGATACGCAGTATTTT.

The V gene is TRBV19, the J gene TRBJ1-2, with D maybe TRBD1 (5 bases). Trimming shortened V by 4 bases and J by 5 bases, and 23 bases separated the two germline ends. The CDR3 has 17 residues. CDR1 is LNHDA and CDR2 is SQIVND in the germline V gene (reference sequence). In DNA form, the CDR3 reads TGTGCCAGTAGTACCCGGGACGGCGGGGGGTTAAAGTATGGCTACACCTTC. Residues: CASSTRDGGGLKYGYTF.

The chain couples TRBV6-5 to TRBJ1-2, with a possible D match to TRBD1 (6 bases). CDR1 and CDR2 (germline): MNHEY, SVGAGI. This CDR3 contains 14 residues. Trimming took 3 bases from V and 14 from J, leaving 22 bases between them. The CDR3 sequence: CASSYQGHRYGWTF. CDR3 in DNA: TGTGCCAGCAGTTATCAGGGACATCGATATGGCTGGACCTTC.